Presented here are 12 T cell receptor beta chains from one specimen sequenced in a study of blood T cell repertoires in COVID-19. TCRdb's table, derived via immunoSEQ multiplex PCR, lists solely in-frame clones and lacks some. The sample has 150,000 or so clones; roughly 76% are singletons. The material sequenced was peripheral blood. These receptors all come from a human donor with acute or convalescent COVID-19. The donor label of this sample is uncertain.

The V call is TRBV11-2, the J call TRBJ2-5, with TRBD1 matching over 10 bases. This CDR3 is 15 amino acids long. Germline V gene sequence: CDR1 SGHAT, CDR2 FQNNGV. J lost 5 bases, V lost 2 bases, and 5 bases had no gene match. This CDR3 reads CASSLPTGGSETQYF. The DNA for the CDR3 is TGTGCCAGCAGCTTACCGACAGGGGGCAGTGAGACCCAGTACTTC.

Concerning this clone: Other nucleotide sequences from this sample produce the same CDR3. The chain couples TRBV10-1 to TRBJ2-1, with TRBD1 identical over 7 bases. The germline CDR1 and CDR2 sequences are WNHNN and SYGVQD (reference sequence). V shed 6 bases, J shed 0 bases, and the junction held 2 bases outside the gene matches. The CDR3 totals 14 residues. The CDR3 sequence is CASSRDSSYNEQFF. As DNA, the CDR3 is TGCGCCAGCAGCCGGGACAGCTCCTACAATGAGCAGTTCTTC.

The chain employs TRBV3-1 (or the pseudogene TRBV3-2) and TRBJ2-3; 8 nucleotides align to TRBD2. Germline V CDR1 and CDR2: LGHDT, YNNKEL (reference sequence). The CDR3 sequence is 15 residues long. With 3 bases clipped from V and 5 bases from J, the junction kept 7 bases outside the gene matches. Here the CDR3 DNA reads TGTGCCAGCAGCCATGTATCGGGGGGGGGAGATACGCAGTATTTT. Translation: CASSHVSGGGDTQYF.

V and J are TRBV12-3 or TRBV12-4 and TRBJ1-2; weak D call: TRBD1 (6 bases). The CDR3 spans 12 residues. With 5 bases removed from V and 4 bases from J, the gap between germline ends came to 8 bases. The CDR3 is CASSAGVYGYTF. The CDR3 nucleotides are TGTGCCAGCAGTGCAGGGGTCTATGGCTACACCTTC.

The chain is built from TRBV10-3 and TRBJ2-1; TRBD2 might be the D (6 bases). The CDR3 covers 15 residues. The germline V and J ends were trimmed by 7 bases and 0 bases, with 13 bases remaining between them. Germline V gene lookup returns CDR1 ENHRY and CDR2 SYGVKD. The CDR3 reads CAINGGTSSYNEQFF. The CDR3 DNA reads TGTGCCATCAACGGCGGGACCTCCTCCTACAATGAGCAGTTCTTC.

This chain links TRBV4-1 with TRBJ1-5; D remains unclear. Per the germline V gene, CDR1 is MGHRA and CDR2 is YSYEKL. The CDR3 spans 14 residues. The germline V and J ends were trimmed by 4 bases and 1 base, with 8 bases remaining between them. In nucleotides, the CDR3 is TGCGCCAGCAGCCTGACGGGAAGCAATCAGCCCCAGCATTTT. As protein: CASSLTGSNQPQHF.

V gene TRBV3-1 (or the pseudogene TRBV3-2) combines with J gene TRBJ2-5; 7 nucleotides agree with TRBD1. V trimming: 0 bases; J trimming: 3 bases; junction bases outside the gene matches: 10. CDR1 is LGHDT, CDR2 YNNKEL, per germline (reference sequence). CDR3 length: 17 amino acids. The CDR3 nucleotides are TGTGCCAGCAGCCAAGAGGGACAGAGGCTGATTAAAGAGACCCAGTACTTC. It translates to CASSQEGQRLIKETQYF.

The rearrangement joins TRBV24-1 to TRBJ2-2, with D tentatively TRBD2 (6 bases). CDR1 and CDR2 (germline): KGHDR, SFDVKD. There are 15 residues in the CDR3. The V and J ends lost 6 bases and 4 bases respectively, with 14 bases between them. CDR3 in DNA: TGTGCCACCAGTACCCGCCGGGACTCCACCGGGGAGCTGTTTTTT. Translating it yields CATSTRRDSTGELFF.

The chain recombines TRBV24-1 with TRBJ2-2; the match to TRBD2 covers 8 bases. V lost 3 bases, J lost 5 bases, and 13 bases stayed unmatched. The CDR3 runs to 18 residues. Germline lookup yields CDR1 KGHDR and CDR2 SFDVKD. CDR3 protein: CATSDHGTAGAGTGELFF. Written as DNA, the CDR3 is TGTGCCACCAGTGATCACGGCACAGCGGGGGCGGGGACCGGGGAGCTGTTTTTT.

At least ten counts were recorded for this clone. The V call is TRBV5-5, the J call TRBJ1-5, with D uncertain. The CDR3 covers 12 residues. V was pared by 0 bases and J by 5 bases, with 3 bases between. The germline V gene encodes CDR1 SGHKS and CDR2 YYEKEE (reference sequence). In DNA, the CDR3 is TGTGCCAGCAGCTTGGGAGATCAGCCCCAGCATTTT. It specifies CASSLGDQPQHF.

The chain employs TRBV20-1 and TRBJ1-3; D uncertain. The CDR3 contains 15 residues. Germline V CDR1 and CDR2: DFQATT, SNEGSKA (reference sequence). V lost 3 bases and J 3 bases, leaving 15 bases between the germline ends. CDR3 sequence: CSASGQLRGGNTIYF. The CDR3 region has the DNA TGCAGTGCTAGTGGGCAGCTTCGGGGTGGAAACACCATATATTTT.

The gene calls are TRBV2 and TRBJ1-2; no definite D call. Looked up from germline, CDR1 is SNHLY and CDR2 is FYNNEI. V lost 2 bases, J lost 7 bases, and 17 bases lay in between. The CDR3 sequence is 15 residues long. CDR3 bases: TGTGCCAGCAGTGAAATCTCCTATGAGGGCTTTGGCTACACCTTC. This encodes CASSEISYEGFGYTF.